This T cell receptor (beta chain) was obtained from a study of vaccination effects on CD4 cells after COVID-19. Study overall: The median interval between the second dose and post-vaccine sampling was 72 days.

Peptide-pool stimulation followed by sequencing identified expanded antigen-specific CD4+ clonotypes in the ViraFEST assay. Following an approximately 10-day culture, CD4+ T cells were purified. Each participant was administered two doses of either the BNT162b2 or the mRNA-1273 vaccine. Absence of prior SARS-CoV-2 infection characterized the vaccine recipients, who showed negative nucleocapsid antibodies. After two million PBMC were placed in each well, they were cultured with approximately 10 IU/ml IL-2 and 10 ug/ml peptides. The germline V gene has CDR1 LGHDT and CDR2 YNNKEL (reference sequence). V lost 4 bases, J lost 5 bases, and 12 bases stayed unmatched. The CDR3 extends over 17 amino acids. Details on this clone: Its specificity is unknown.

Using immunoSEQ multiplex PCR, the repertoire was profiled, and TCRdb retains in-frame clones only, with some absent. This table has around 69,000 clones, just under 75% appearing once. This receptor was obtained from a human donor who received a COVID-19 vaccine. The chain employs TRBV3-1 (or the pseudogene TRBV3-2) and TRBJ2-5; TRBD1 matches at 11 bases. The specimen was CD4+ T cells from PBMCs cultured with HCoV-229E spike peptides, collected after COVID-19 vaccination. This CDR3 reads CASSPKGQGVLSETQYF. The CDR3 DNA reads TGTGCCAGCAGCCCAAAGGGACAGGGGGTTTTATCGGAGACCCAGTACTTC.